What follows are 15 T cell receptor beta chains derived from one specimen sequenced in a study of blood T cell repertoires in COVID-19. Measured with immunoSEQ multiplex PCR; TCRdb has only the in-frame clones, and not every one. The sample includes some 120,000 clones, just under 85% of them seen just once. Sequenced: peripheral blood. These TCRs come from a man between 65 and 85 years old with active or convalescent COVID-19.

This sequence joins TRBV15 and TRBJ2-1, with 11 bases fitting TRBD2. This CDR3 has 15 residues. J gave up 6 bases and V 5 bases, and 6 bases lay outside the gene matches. The germline V gene encodes CDR1 LNHNV and CDR2 YYDKDF (reference sequence). In DNA, the CDR3 is TGTGCCACCAGCTTAGGGACTAGCGGTGTCAATGAGCAGTTCTTC. Translating it yields CATSLGTSGVNEQFF.

The chain recombines TRBV7-9 with TRBJ1-5; TRBD1 agrees at 7 bases. The CDR3 covers 15 residues. CDR1 and CDR2 from the germline V gene are SEHNR and FQNEAQ (reference sequence). The trim removed 5 bases at V and 4 bases at J, leaving 8 bases unmatched. CDR3 nucleotides: TGTGCCAGCAGCCCCAACAGGGGCCCGAATCAGCCCCAGCATTTT. It translates to CASSPNRGPNQPQHF.

For this clone: This sample also contains other DNA sequences that code for the same CDR3. This chain uses TRBV5-1 with TRBJ1-6, with TRBD1 as a possible D gene (6 bases). The ends were cut back, 1 base at V and 7 bases at J, with 12 bases in the middle. Germline CDR1 and CDR2: SGHRS and YFSETQ. The CDR3 covers 15 residues. CDR3 DNA sequence: TGCGCCAGCAGCTTGTCGGGGCAGGGGAATTCACCCCTCCACTTT. It codes for CASSLSGQGNSPLHF.

The CDR3 coding sequence is TGTGCCAGTAGTATGGGGCTAAGCTACACCTTC. Amino acid sequence: CASSMGLSYTF. The V and J genes are TRBV19 and TRBJ1-2, with a weak D call TRBD1 (5 bases). The CDR3 spans 11 residues. Germline V CDR1 and CDR2: LNHDA, SQIVND (reference sequence). Trimming shortened V by 3 bases and J by 9 bases, and 8 bases separated the two germline ends.

J is TRBJ1-1 and V is TRBV4-3; D is unresolved. The CDR3 contains 15 residues. Trimming took off 0 bases at V and 7 bases at J, with 15 bases between the two ends. Germline assignment: CDR1 LGHNA and CDR2 YSLEER. In nucleotides, the CDR3 is TGCGCCAGCAGCCAAGATTTTAGGCAGAGAGGTGAAGCTTTCTTT. The encoded protein is CASSQDFRQRGEAFF.

V gene TRBV6-2 or TRBV6-3 combines with J gene TRBJ2-4, with a tentative D call TRBD1 (6 bases). Germline CDR1 MNHEY, CDR2 SVGEGT. This CDR3 spans 17 amino acids. V dropped 5 bases and J dropped 0 bases, with 17 bases sitting between them. The CDR3: CASSHRVGGLAKNIQYF. The DNA of the CDR3 is TGTGCCAGCAGTCACAGGGTCGGCGGTCTAGCCAAAAACATTCAGTACTTC.

This clone was detected once. V usage is TRBV4-1 and J usage is TRBJ2-1; 8 bases line up with TRBD2. CDR3 length: 16 residues. Germline V gene lookup returns CDR1 MGHRA and CDR2 YSYEKL. The ends lost 0 bases at V and 7 bases at J; junction bases unmatched: 8. CDR3 residues: CASSQDLAGTPNEQFF. CDR3 sequence (DNA): TGCGCCAGCAGCCAAGATTTAGCGGGGACCCCTAATGAGCAGTTCTTC.

This chain links TRBV7-3 with TRBJ2-4, with 7 bases identical to TRBD1. After removal of 5 bases from V and 2 bases from J, the junction contained 9 bases not matched to a gene. CDR3 length: 16 residues. In germline, CDR1 is SGHTA, CDR2 FQGTGA. The CDR3 coding sequence is TGTGCCAGCAGCCCTCAGGCAGGGGGTCCCAAAAACATTCAGTACTTC. As protein: CASSPQAGGPKNIQYF. The variable domain in full, with the rest retrieved from reference TRBV7-3 and TRBJ2-4, is GAGVSQTPSNKVTEKGKYVELRCDPISGHTALYWYRQSLGQGPEFLIYFQGTGAADDSGLPNDRFFAVRPEGSVSTLKIQRTERGDSAVYLCASSPQAGGPKNIQYFGAGTRLSVL.

The V gene is TRBV6-5, the J gene TRBJ2-2; TRBD1 matches 9 bases. Germline V lookup: CDR1 MNHEY, CDR2 SVGAGI. This CDR3 spans 15 amino acids. The trim removed 5 bases at V and 5 bases at J, leaving 6 bases unmatched. This CDR3 reads CASSKQGAETGELFF. The DNA for the CDR3 is TGTGCCAGCAGTAAACAGGGGGCGGAGACCGGGGAGCTGTTTTTT.

The rearrangement links TRBV7-8 to TRBJ2-5; D gene ambiguous. The CDR3 runs to 17 residues. From germline, CDR1 is SGHVS and CDR2 FQNEAQ. The ends were cut back, 1 base at V and 5 bases at J, with 20 bases in the middle. CDR3 region: CASSLDGASVNGETQYF. CDR3 DNA: TGTGCCAGCAGCTTAGATGGAGCTTCGGTCAACGGGGAGACCCAGTACTTC.

This chain links TRBV14 with TRBJ1-1; perhaps TRBD1 as D (5 bases). The CDR3 length is 17 residues. V was clipped by 2 bases and J by 0 bases, with 16 bases between them. Per the germline V gene, CDR1 is SGHDN and CDR2 is FVKESK. CDR3 protein: CASSQWGGARMNTEAFF. Written as DNA, the CDR3 is TGTGCCAGCAGCCAATGGGGGGGAGCAAGAATGAACACTGAAGCTTTCTTT.

The chain has TRBV2 and TRBJ2-5; D possibly uses TRBD1 or TRBD2 (6 bases each). This CDR3 has 12 residues. Trimming took 10 bases from V and 5 from J, leaving 14 bases between them. Germline lookup yields CDR1 SNHLY and CDR2 FYNNEI. CDR3 bases: TGTGCCACCAGGAGGGGGACGGAGACCCAGTACTTC. Amino acids: CATRRGTETQYF.

V is TRBV9 and J is TRBJ1-2, with a possible D match to TRBD1 (5 bases). Germline V CDR1 and CDR2: SGDLS, YYNGEE. The CDR3 spans 15 residues. V was pared by 0 bases and J by 0 bases, with 9 bases between. The CDR3 loop is CASSVGQIANYGYTF. As DNA, the CDR3 is TGTGCCAGCAGCGTAGGACAGATAGCTAACTATGGCTACACCTTC.

The V gene is TRBV5-4, the J gene TRBJ2-1, with D perhaps matching TRBD2 (5 bases). Trimming removed 0 bases at V and 5 bases at J, with 9 bases between. The CDR3 is made up of 14 amino acids. Per the germline V gene, CDR1 is SGHNT and CDR2 is YYREEE (reference sequence). CDR3 region: CASSLVSGDNEQFF. The CDR3 DNA reads TGTGCCAGCAGCTTGGTTTCCGGGGACAATGAGCAGTTCTTC.

This clone showed up just a few times. The chain uses TRBV6-6 and TRBJ2-7; TRBD2 might be the D (6 bases). CDR1 is MNHNY and CDR2 is SVGAGI in the germline V gene (reference sequence). CDR3 length: 14 amino acids. With 6 bases removed from V and 2 bases from J, the gap between germline ends came to 14 bases. CDR3 residues: CASSPGEPTYEQYF. The CDR3 region has the DNA TGTGCCAGCAGCCCGGGGGAGCCTACCTACGAGCAGTACTTC.